A single TCR beta chain is shown here with its context. The antigen remains unidentified. These data come from a study of T cells in localized non-small cell lung cancer. Study-wide results and limits: Appearance in adjacent lung was seen for a median about 59 of the top 100 tumor clones. The study found T cell clonality highest in uninvolved adjacent lung, above tumor. Density of T cells in blood, when higher, went with longer overall survival. Sequencing, confined to only one tumor region, leaves heterogeneity possible.

The V and J ends lost 5 bases and 5 bases respectively, with 19 bases between them. This CDR3 is built from 15 residues. The method was immunoSEQ multiplex PCR; TCRdb's version includes in-frame clones alone and lacks a portion of them. The sample holds roughly 2,800 clones; about 18% are singletons and the top ten take about an eighth. The chain couples TRBV6-7 to TRBJ2-7; maybe TRBD2 (7 bases). TRBV6-7 is noted as an ORF with a role that remains uncertain. The source of this sequence is a woman between 35 and 75 years old with stage II lung adenocarcinoma. This sample comprised lung tumor tissue, obtained before any cancer treatment. CDR3 protein: CASSEMRGGKDEQYF. As DNA, the CDR3 is TGTGCCAGCAGTGAAATGAGGGGGGGGAAAGACGAGCAGTACTTC.